The T cell receptor beta chain described here comes from a study of identical twins (dated by TCRdb to the mid-2010s). General notes on the study: The study deep-sequenced TCR alpha and beta repertoires from monozygotic twins, unrelated adults of various ages and cord blood to test whether fetal clonotypes persist. To rule out contamination, replicate twin experiments were performed at different times with different library preparation protocols.

All donors were healthy Caucasians. The twin cohort consisted of three pairs of female monozygotic twins, all aged roughly 18 to 30 years. Peripheral blood mononuclear cells were used as the source from which RNA for TCR libraries was isolated. What the research found in general, with its limitations: Fewer insertions were carried by abundant cord blood beta clonotypes; a weaker similar trend was observed in young adult naive repertoires, while no such trend was observed in memory repertoires. Invariant T cells such as MAIT and iNKT could partly confound zero-insertion analyses, though diverse VJ usage argued against this for most clonotypes. Excess twin sharing in beta out-of-frame sequences was weaker because fewer shared sequences lowered the signal-to-noise ratio. Recombination models systematically underestimated out-of-frame TCR alpha sharing in monozygotic twins but agreed with sharing between unrelated individuals. Out-of-frame TCR alpha sequences shared between twins showed an excess of low generation-probability sequences compared with coincidental sharing between unrelated individuals. Because the same donors could not be followed over many years, the conclusions relied on cross-sectional statistical analysis.

Library preparation was by 5' RACE. Sequencing took place on an Illumina HiSeq 2000. A universal primer binding site was added through template switching, and the final cDNA carried a unique molecular identifier so that TCR cDNA molecules could be counted accurately. Specific primers in the conserved constant-segment region were used to synthesize first-strand cDNA for TCR alpha and beta chains. To control for contamination, every cDNA library carried two barcodes: a SMART-Mk sample barcode plus Illumina barcodes. Two successive PCR steps introduced TruSeq adapter sequences along with Illumina sample barcodes. Sequencing of the TCR alpha and beta cDNA libraries was done on the Illumina HiSeq platform using custom primers. In the original analysis: MiGEC processed the raw reads to extract unique molecular identifiers, while MiXCR was used to determine the CDR3 positions. For each individual, recombination models were inferred using an EM algorithm with the repgenHMM and IGoR tools. Shared clonotypes were analyzed with the tcR package in R, and sharing was normalized by the product of cloneset sizes. To study raw recombination without the effects of thymic and clonal selection, out-of-frame nonproductive sequences were analyzed. TCRdb reran the public reads through fastp at Q25 and MiXCR, keeping productive beta chains. Every CDR3 protein is listed once, alongside the most common genes and DNA of its rows. TCRdb's processing, not the authors' own work, is the source of the V and J calls. The sample has just under 650,000 distinct CDR3 sequences on record, 7.1% of them singletons. 1.5% to 2% of the sample is in the top ten clones.

This clonotype was found a few times. The target of this receptor is not known. Per-nucleotide qualities are absent, and no much larger clonotype sits a single base away. These same data were also listed under a study on yellow fever vaccine responses in identical twins. The second study reports: According to the authors, the vaccine-induced T cell response in identical twins seemed to be partly convergent and partly specific to each individual. In the study, vaccine-responding T cell clones were precisely tracked in identical twins.

Specimen: PBMCs. The clonotype comes from a woman between 18 and 29 years old in good health.

Read as DNA, the sequence is TGCAGTGCTCCACCGGACGGGGAACGTCTCTGGGCCAACGTCCTGACTTTC. It translates to CSAPPDGERLWANVLTF. The V and J segments used are TRBV20-1 and TRBJ2-6; a weak D assignment points to TRBD2 (5 bases agree). V sheds 5 bases and J sheds 5 bases, leaving 22 bases between their ends. Taken from the germline V gene (reference sequence), the CDR1 and CDR2 loops are DFQATT and SNEGSKA. The CDR3 covers 17 residues, taking in both the cysteine and the phenylalanine. Just the 51-base CDR3 DNA is kept, in frame starting at base 1.